This T cell receptor beta chain was observed in a study of spatial heterogeneity in lung cancer. Study information: For the average unique TCR and UMI combination, more than 8.5 occurrences appeared in raw reads.

As for time point: sample taken at primary tumor resection. Without sorting, whole RNA was sequenced from tumor, nontumor lung or frozen PBMC. The donor population consisted of more than 55 patients with untreated, early-stage non-small cell lung cancer. TCRdb itself ran the 5' RACE reads through MiXCR, one entry per CDR3 protein. The sample lists 60,000 to 65,000 distinct CDR3 sequences, less than 10% occurring once. This clonotype has a count of ten or more. V gave up 5 bases and J gave up 4 bases, with 14 bases separating them. The CDR3 length is 14 residues. Germline assignment: CDR1 MDHEN and CDR2 SYDVKM.

The receptor was derived from a female donor with early-stage non-small cell lung cancer. This chain joins TRBV28 and TRBJ1-1, with D perhaps TRBD1 (6 bases). Sample: PBMCs, taken at surgery. The CDR3 reads CASSLPGDFTEAFF. As DNA, the CDR3 is TGTGCCAGCAGTCTGCCAGGGGATTTCACTGAAGCTTTCTTT.